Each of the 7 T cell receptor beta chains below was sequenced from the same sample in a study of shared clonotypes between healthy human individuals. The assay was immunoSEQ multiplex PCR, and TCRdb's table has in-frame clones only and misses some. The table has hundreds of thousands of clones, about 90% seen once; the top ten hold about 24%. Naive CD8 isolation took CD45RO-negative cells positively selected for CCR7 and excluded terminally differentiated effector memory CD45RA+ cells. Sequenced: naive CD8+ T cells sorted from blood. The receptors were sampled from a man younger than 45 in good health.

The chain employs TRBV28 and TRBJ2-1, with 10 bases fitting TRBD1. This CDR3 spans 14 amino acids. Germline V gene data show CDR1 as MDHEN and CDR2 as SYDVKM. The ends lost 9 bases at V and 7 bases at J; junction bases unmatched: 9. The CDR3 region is CASQTGGGLNEQFF. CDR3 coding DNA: TGTGCCAGTCAGACAGGGGGCGGACTGAATGAGCAGTTCTTC.

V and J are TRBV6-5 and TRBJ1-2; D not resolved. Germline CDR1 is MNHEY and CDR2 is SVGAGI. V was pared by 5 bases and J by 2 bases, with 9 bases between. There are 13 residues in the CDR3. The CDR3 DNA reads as TGTGCCAGCAGTCTGACGAGCAACTATGGCTACACCTTC. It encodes CASSLTSNYGYTF.

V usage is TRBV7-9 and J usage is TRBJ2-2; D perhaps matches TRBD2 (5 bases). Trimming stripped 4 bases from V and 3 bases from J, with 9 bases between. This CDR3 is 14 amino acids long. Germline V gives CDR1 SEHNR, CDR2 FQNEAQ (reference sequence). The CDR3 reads CASSSSADTGELFF. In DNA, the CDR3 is TGTGCCAGCAGCTCCTCAGCGGACACCGGGGAGCTGTTTTTT.

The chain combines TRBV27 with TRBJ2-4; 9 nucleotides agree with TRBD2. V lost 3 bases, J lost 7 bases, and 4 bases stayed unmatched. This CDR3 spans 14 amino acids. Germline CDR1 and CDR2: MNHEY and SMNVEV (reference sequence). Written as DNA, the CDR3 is TGTGCCAGCAGTTTGTGGGCGGGGGGGAACATTCAGTACTTC. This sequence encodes CASSLWAGGNIQYF.

CDR3 in DNA: TGTGCCTGGAGAGGGACAGGGTCGGATACGCAGTATTTT. Its protein product is CAWRGTGSDTQYF. The chain carries TRBV30 and TRBJ2-3; 9 bases are a match to TRBD1. Germline values: CDR1 GTSNPN, CDR2 SVGIG (reference sequence). After removal of 3 bases from V and 6 bases from J, the junction contained 4 bases not matched to a gene. The CDR3 totals 13 residues.

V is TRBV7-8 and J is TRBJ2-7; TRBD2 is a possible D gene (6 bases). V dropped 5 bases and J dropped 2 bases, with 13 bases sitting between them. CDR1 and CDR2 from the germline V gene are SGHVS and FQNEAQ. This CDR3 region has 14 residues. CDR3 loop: CASSLSAGPYEQYF. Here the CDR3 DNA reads TGTGCCAGCAGCCTCAGTGCGGGACCCTACGAGCAGTACTTC.

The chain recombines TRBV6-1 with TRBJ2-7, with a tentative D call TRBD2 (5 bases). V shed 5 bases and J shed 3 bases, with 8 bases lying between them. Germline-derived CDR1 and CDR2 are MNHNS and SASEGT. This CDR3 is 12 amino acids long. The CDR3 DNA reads TGTGCCAGCAGTAGAGGGCACTACGAGCAGTACTTC. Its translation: CASSRGHYEQYF.